This T cell receptor (beta chain) was observed in a study of T cells in Graves' hyperthyroidism and ophthalmopathy. Disease duration under 2 months; hyperthyroidism patients were aged 18 to 65. Diagnostic assessment was based on clinical symptoms, serum thyroxine and TRAb, thyroid ultrasound and orbital computed tomography. The CDR3 has 14 amino acids. Per germline, CDR1 MNHEY and CDR2 SVGAGI. The germline V and J ends were trimmed by 0 bases and 0 bases, with 6 bases remaining between them. The study's findings and limits: Ophthalmopathy was told apart from stable hyperthyroidism by a 13 V-J model. Most clonotypes expanded in the thyroid (above 0.001) were also present in blood.

The table lists this clonotype with many counts. What it binds is unknown. Using RNA transcripts as the source, TCR beta CDR3 regions were amplified. HTBI primers were the set used in a first-round RT-PCR of the TCR CDR3. Each CDR3 protein is one row after TCRdb ran MiXCR on the multiplex PCR reads. The table shows approximately 710,000 distinct CDR3 sequences, with 17% occurring only once. The rearrangement uses TRBV6-5 and TRBJ2-7; no reliable D call. Input material: blood. This TCR was sampled from a man aged 45-65 years with Graves' hyperthyroidism. In nucleotides, the CDR3 is TGTGCCAGCAGTTACTCAGGATTCTCCTACGAGCAGTACTTC. It codes for CASSYSGFSYEQYF.